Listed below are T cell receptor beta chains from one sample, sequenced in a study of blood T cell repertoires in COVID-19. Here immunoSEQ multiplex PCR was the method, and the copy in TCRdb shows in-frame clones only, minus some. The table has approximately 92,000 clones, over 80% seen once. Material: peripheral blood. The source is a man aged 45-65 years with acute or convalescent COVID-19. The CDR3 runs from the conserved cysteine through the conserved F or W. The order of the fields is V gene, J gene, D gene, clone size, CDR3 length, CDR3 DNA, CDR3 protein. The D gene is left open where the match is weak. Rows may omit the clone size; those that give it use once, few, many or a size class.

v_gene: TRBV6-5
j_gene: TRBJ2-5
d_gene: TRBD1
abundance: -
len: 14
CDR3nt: TGTGCCAGCAGTTACTCAGGGGGCCGGGAGACCCAGTACTTC
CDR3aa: CASSYSGGRETQYF

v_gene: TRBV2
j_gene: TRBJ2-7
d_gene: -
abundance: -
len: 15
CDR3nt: TGTGCCAGCAAAGTAGGAGGAACCGCGACCCAAAAGCAGTACTTC
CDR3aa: CASKVGGTATQKQYF

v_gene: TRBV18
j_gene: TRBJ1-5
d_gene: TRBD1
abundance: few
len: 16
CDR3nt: TGTGCCAGCTCACCACCCCTCGCAGGGGGAGGTCAGCCCCAGCATTTT
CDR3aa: CASSPPLAGGGQPQHF

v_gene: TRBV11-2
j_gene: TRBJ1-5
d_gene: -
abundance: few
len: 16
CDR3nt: TGTGCCAGCAGCCCCGACGGGATCCGTAGTAATCAGCCCCAGCATTTT
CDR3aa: CASSPDGIRSNQPQHF

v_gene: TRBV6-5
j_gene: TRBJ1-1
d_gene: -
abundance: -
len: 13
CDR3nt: TGTGCCAGCAAGACAGAAGCGTTCCGTGAAGCTTTCTTT
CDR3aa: CASKTEAFREAFF

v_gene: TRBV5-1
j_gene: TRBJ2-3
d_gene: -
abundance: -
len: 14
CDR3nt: TGCGCCAGCAGCCTACAGGGACCACCCGATACGCAGTATTTT
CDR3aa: CASSLQGPPDTQYF

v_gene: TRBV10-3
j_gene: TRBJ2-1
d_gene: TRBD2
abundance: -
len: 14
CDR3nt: TGTGCCATCAAGACTAGCGGGATGTACAATGAGCAGTTCTTC
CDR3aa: CAIKTSGMYNEQFF

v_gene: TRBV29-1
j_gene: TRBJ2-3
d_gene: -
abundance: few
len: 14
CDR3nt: TGCAGTATACGAAGAGGGATTGGCACAGATACGCAGTATTTT
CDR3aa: CSIRRGIGTDTQYF

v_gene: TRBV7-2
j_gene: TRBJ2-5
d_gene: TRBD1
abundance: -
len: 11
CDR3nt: TGTGCCAGCAGCTTAGGACAGGGACAGTACTTC
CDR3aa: CASSLGQGQYF

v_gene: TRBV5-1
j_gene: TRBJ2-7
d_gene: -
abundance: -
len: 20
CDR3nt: TGCGCCAGCAGCTTGGGCCTCGGGACAGGTCTTGCGGGAGTCACCTACGAGCAGTACTTC
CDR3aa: CASSLGLGTGLAGVTYEQYF

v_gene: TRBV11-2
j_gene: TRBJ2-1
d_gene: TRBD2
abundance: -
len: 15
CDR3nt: TGTGCCAGCAGCTCGGCGGGACTAGCGGACAATGAGCAGTTCTTC
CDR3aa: CASSSAGLADNEQFF

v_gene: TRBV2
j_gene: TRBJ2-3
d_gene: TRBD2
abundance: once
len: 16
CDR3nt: TGTGCCAGCAGTGACCTTGGGACTAGGAACACAGATACGCAGTATTTT
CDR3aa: CASSDLGTRNTDTQYF

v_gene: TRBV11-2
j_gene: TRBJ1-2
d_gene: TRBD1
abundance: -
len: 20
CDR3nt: TGTGCCAGCAGCTTAGATAGAGGGACAGGGTCCCACGGAGCTAACTATGGCTACACCTTC
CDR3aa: CASSLDRGTGSHGANYGYTF

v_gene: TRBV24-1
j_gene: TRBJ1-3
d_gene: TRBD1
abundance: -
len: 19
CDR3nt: TGTGCCACCAGTGATTTGCGGTTTGGACAGGCGGAGTCTGGAAACACCATATATTTT
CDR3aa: CATSDLRFGQAESGNTIYF

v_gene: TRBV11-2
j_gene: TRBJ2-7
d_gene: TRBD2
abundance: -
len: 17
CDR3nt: TGTGCCAGCAGCTTAGTGATCGGACTAGCGGGGACCTACGAGCAGTACTTC
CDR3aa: CASSLVIGLAGTYEQYF

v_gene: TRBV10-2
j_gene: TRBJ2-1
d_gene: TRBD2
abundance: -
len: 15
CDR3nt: TGCGCCAGCGAAAAAGCGGGGGGTGCCTACAATGAGCAGTTCTTC
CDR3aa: CASEKAGGAYNEQFF

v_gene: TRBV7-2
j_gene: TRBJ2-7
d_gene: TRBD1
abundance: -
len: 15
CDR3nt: TGTGCCAGCAGCCAGACGGGACAGGGCCCCTACGAGCAGTACTTC
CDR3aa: CASSQTGQGPYEQYF

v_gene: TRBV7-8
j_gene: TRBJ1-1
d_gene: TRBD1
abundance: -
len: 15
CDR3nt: TGTGCCAGCAGCCCACAGACAGGGGCGAACACTGAAGCTTTCTTT
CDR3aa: CASSPQTGANTEAFF

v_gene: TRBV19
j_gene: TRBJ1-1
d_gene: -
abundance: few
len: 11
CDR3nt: TGTGCCAGTGGGGGCTGGACTGAAGCTTTCTTT
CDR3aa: CASGGWTEAFF

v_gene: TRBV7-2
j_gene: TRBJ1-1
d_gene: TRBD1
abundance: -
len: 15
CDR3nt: TGTGCCAGCAGCTTAGCTGCGGACAGGGGAACTGAAGCTTTCTTT
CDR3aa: CASSLAADRGTEAFF

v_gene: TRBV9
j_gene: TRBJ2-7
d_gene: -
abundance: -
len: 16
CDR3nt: TGTGCCAGCAGCGTACCCCACTGCCCGAGCTCCTACGAGCAGTACTTC
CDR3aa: CASSVPHCPSSYEQYF

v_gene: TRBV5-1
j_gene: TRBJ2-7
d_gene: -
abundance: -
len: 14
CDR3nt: TGCGCCAGCAGCTTGCAGGCGAGTTCCTACGAGCAGTACTTC
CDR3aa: CASSLQASSYEQYF

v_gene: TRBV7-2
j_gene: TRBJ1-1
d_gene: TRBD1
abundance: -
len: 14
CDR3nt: TGTGCCAGCAGCCCAGGGGGCGCGGTCACTGAAGCTTTCTTT
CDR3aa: CASSPGGAVTEAFF

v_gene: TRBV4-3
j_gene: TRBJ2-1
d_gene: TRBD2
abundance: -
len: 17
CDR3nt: TGCGCCAGCAGCCTGGACCCGGGCGGGGGGGGCTACAATGAGCAGTTCTTC
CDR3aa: CASSLDPGGGGYNEQFF

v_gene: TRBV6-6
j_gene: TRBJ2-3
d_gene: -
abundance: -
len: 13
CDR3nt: TGTGCCAGCATGCTAGATAGCACAGATACGCAGTATTTT
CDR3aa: CASMLDSTDTQYF

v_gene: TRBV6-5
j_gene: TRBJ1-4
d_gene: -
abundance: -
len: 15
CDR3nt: TGTGCCAGCAGCCTAGGAGGGGGGGGCGGTGAAAAACTGTTTTTT
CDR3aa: CASSLGGGGGEKLFF

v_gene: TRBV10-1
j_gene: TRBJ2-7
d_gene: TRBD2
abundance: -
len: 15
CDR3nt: TGCGCCAGCAGTGACCACCGCGGGGGCTCCTACGAGCAGTACTTC
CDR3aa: CASSDHRGGSYEQYF

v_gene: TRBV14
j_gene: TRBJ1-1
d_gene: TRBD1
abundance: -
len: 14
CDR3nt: TGTGCCAGCAGCTTAGGGACAGCTAACACTGAAGCTTTCTTT
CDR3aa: CASSLGTANTEAFF

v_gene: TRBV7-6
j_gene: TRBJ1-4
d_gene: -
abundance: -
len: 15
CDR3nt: TGTGCCAGCAGCCAACACATGATGGCAAATGAAAAACTGTTTTTT
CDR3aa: CASSQHMMANEKLFF

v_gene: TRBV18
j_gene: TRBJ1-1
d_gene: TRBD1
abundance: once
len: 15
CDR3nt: TGTGCCAGCTCGCTGAACGAGGGGGACAGCGCTGAAGCTTTCTTT
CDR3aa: CASSLNEGDSAEAFF

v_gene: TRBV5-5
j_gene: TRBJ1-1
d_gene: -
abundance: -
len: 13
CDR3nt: TGTGCCAGCAAGGTGCAGGTGAACACTGAAGCTTTCTTT
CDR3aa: CASKVQVNTEAFF

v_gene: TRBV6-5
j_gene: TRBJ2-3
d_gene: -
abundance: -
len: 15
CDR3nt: TGTGCCAGCAGTTACTCGGGGGCCCCCACAGATACGCAGTATTTT
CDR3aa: CASSYSGAPTDTQYF

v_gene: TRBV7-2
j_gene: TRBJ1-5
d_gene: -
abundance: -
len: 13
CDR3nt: TGTGCCAGCAGCTTAGTGAGGCTACAGCCCCAGCATTTT
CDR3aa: CASSLVRLQPQHF

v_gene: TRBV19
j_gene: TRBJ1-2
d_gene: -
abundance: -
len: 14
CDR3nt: TGTGCCAGTAGTATACCCCAGGCCCACTATGGCTACACCTTC
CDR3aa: CASSIPQAHYGYTF

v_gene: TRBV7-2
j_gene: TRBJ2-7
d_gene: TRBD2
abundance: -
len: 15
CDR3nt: TGTGCCAGCAGGTTAACTAGCGGGGGCTCGTACGAGCAGTACTTC
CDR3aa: CASRLTSGGSYEQYF

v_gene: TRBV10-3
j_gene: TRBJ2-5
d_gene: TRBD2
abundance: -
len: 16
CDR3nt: TGTGCCATCAGCTCAACCGGGACTAGCGGGAAAGAGACCCAGTACTTC
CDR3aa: CAISSTGTSGKETQYF

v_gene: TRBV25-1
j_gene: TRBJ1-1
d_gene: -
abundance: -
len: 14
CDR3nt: TGTGCCAGCAGTGTACAGGGTAGGGGCACTGAAGCTTTCTTT
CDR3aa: CASSVQGRGTEAFF

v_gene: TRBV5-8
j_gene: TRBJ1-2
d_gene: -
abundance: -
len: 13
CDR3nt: TGTGCCACTCCCCCCCCCAGGAACTATGGCTACACCTTC
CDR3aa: CATPPPRNYGYTF

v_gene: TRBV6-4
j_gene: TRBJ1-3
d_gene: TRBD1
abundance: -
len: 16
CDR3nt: TGTGCCAGCAGGGTCGACAGGGGCGTCTCTGGAAACACCATATATTTT
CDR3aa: CASRVDRGVSGNTIYF

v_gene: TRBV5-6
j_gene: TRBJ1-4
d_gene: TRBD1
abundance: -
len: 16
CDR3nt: TGTGCCAGCAGCGGACCCGGGACAGGGCGTTCTGAAAAACTGTTTTTT
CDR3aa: CASSGPGTGRSEKLFF

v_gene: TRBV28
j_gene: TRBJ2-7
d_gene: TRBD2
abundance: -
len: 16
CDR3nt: TGTGCCAGCAGTTTGGTGACTAGCGGGGGCTCCTACGAGCAGTACTTC
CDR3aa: CASSLVTSGGSYEQYF